This T cell receptor (beta chain) stems from a study of blood T cell repertoires in COVID-19. Study summary: The United States, Italy and Spain were the sources of the acute and convalescent COVID-19 samples. Nucleic acid was either cDNA or gDNA, and it came from T cells, B-cell-depleted T cells, or PBMCs.

In the original processing: Researchers report that nucleated cell counts were estimated from reference gene primer amplification. Clones were sequenced by immunoSEQ multiplex PCR, and TCRdb holds only the in-frame ones, with some missing. V, J and clone size reflect that table, while D and trimming were determined from the DNA. This table has over 60,000 clones, approximately 86% appearing once. This CDR3 is 15 amino acids long. V lost 4 bases, J lost 8 bases, and 7 bases stayed unmatched. Germline CDR1 and CDR2: SGHAT and FQNNGV. The receptor comes from a man between 65 and 85 years old with acute or convalescent COVID-19. The source material was peripheral blood. V gene TRBV11-2 combines with J gene TRBJ1-6; 8 positions agree with TRBD1. The CDR3 bases are TGTGCCAGCAGCTACTCGACAGGGGCAGATTCACCCCTCCACTTT. This encodes CASSYSTGADSPLHF.